This T cell receptor (beta chain) was documented in a study of OX40 agonist ivuxolimab in advanced cancers. Whole-study context: Administration of intravenous ivuxolimab to patients occurred every 2 weeks at 0.01 to 10 mg/kg. Recorded diagnoses for dose-escalation patients were hepatocellular carcinoma, melanoma, renal cell or head and neck cancer. A partial response was reached by three patients: one with hepatocellular carcinoma and two with cutaneous melanoma.

A few counts support this clone. As yet, its antigen is unknown. TCRdb's table, derived via immunoSEQ multiplex PCR, lists solely in-frame clones and lacks some. The sample yields 35,000 to 45,000 clones, about nine tenths seen once. Points from the study as a whole: Expanded peripheral T cells had an undetermined antigen specificity.

Losses at the gene ends were 0 bases for V and 0 bases for J; bases not matched to a gene: 0. The germline CDR1 and CDR2 sequences are MRHNA and SNTAGT. The CDR3 is 16 residues long. The sample in question was CD4+ or CD8+ T cells sorted from blood, obtained in a trial of the OX40 agonist ivuxolimab. This sequence originates from an adult with an advanced solid tumor such as melanoma, head and neck, liver or kidney cancer. The chain couples TRBV6-4 to TRBJ2-3; 10 nucleotides align to TRBD2. The CDR3 loop is CASSDSTSGSTDTQYF. CDR3 nucleotides: TGTGCCAGCAGTGACTCGACTAGCGGGAGCACAGATACGCAGTATTTT.